This T cell receptor (beta chain) was captured in a study of T cell clones after liver transplantation. The V gene lost 9 bases and the J gene lost 5 bases, with 7 bases spanning the gap. Germline CDR1 is MNHNS and CDR2 is SASEGT. This CDR3 region has 10 residues. Libraries were prepared by immunoSEQ multiplex PCR; TCRdb keeps only in-frame clonotypes and omits some of them. The sample has over 70,000 clones; about 80% are singletons. The TCR was taken from a human patient who received a liver transplant. Part of the T cell pool may stem from the graft donor. The specimen comprised CD4+ T cells from blood, sampled 12 months after liver transplant. This chain uses TRBV6-1 with TRBJ1-1; perhaps TRBD1 as D (5 bases). Here the CDR3 DNA reads TGTGCCAGTGGGGGTACTGAAGCTTTCTTT. Translating gives CASGGTEAFF.